Listed below are T cell receptor beta chains from one sample, sequenced in a study of T cells in localized non-small cell lung cancer. Repertoires were generated with immunoSEQ multiplex PCR, while TCRdb's copy carries only in-frame clones and drops some. The repertoire holds over 20,000 clones, with roughly 90% as singletons. The starting material was peripheral blood, obtained before any cancer treatment. These receptors were taken from a man aged 35 to 69 with stage III squamous cell lung carcinoma. The CDR3 runs from the conserved cysteine through the conserved F or W. Each record gives: J gene, V gene, CDR3 protein.

TRBJ1-3 TRBV2 CASSEDRVLSGNTIYF
TRBJ2-1 TRBV6-4 CASSDFVGSSYNEQFF
TRBJ2-5 TRBV7-2 CASSLGQGAGTQYF
TRBJ1-6 TRBV5-5 CASSLGAGQGRSPLHF
TRBJ1-1 TRBV7-9 CASSPRQGGGTEAFF
TRBJ2-5 TRBV7-2 CASSLVSSRGETQYF
TRBJ1-4 TRBV6-1 CASRAATNEKLFF
TRBJ1-2 TRBV30 CAWSDRVNYGYTF
TRBJ1-4 TRBV7-9 CASSLAGRMNEKLFF
TRBJ2-7 TRBV5-4 CASSRPGLAESYEQYF
TRBJ2-1 TRBV28 CASSSSGTTSYNEQFF
TRBJ1-1 TRBV20-1 CSASDNTEAFF
TRBJ2-7 TRBV13 CASRKAGGPREQYF
TRBJ2-2 TRBV7-3 CASSLTGWGTGELFF
TRBJ2-1 TRBV2 CASTPQGEQFF
TRBJ1-6 TRBV4-2 CASSQVGQRDSPLHF
TRBJ2-5 TRBV5-4 CASSSAGPGSASYQETQYF
TRBJ2-1 TRBV7-9 CASSSDRGDYNEQFF
TRBJ2-3 TRBV5-1 CASSLVASGRSDTQYF
TRBJ2-1 TRBV5-8 CASSLWGRDEQFF
TRBJ2-1 TRBV9 CASSDRLAGYNEQFF
TRBJ1-2 TRBV4-1 CASSQDHGGLYGYTF
TRBJ1-5 TRBV7-9 CASSLGGPHAQPQHF
TRBJ2-2 TRBV9 CASSVAPGTTNTGELFF
TRBJ2-4 TRBV7-9 CASSLTGPLENIQYF
TRBJ1-2 TRBV4-3 CASSQERYYGYTF
TRBJ1-1 TRBV28 CASNGGTTEAFF
TRBJ1-5 TRBV27 CASSSRGQGQPQHF
TRBJ2-7 TRBV5-4 CASSQDGGFEQYF
TRBJ2-1 TRBV29-1 CSSGAGTYNEQFF
TRBJ1-6 TRBV7-3 CASSFQSDSILHF
TRBJ1-1 TRBV18 CASSPRDRDTEAFF
TRBJ2-1 TRBV11-2 CASSQSYEQFF
TRBJ1-2 TRBV28 CASSLARTGGGHYGYTF
TRBJ1-2 TRBV4-2 CASSQDIHSYYGYTF
TRBJ2-7 TRBV28 CASSKLGNTYEQYF
TRBJ1-1 TRBV5-6 CASSPGTGSNTEAFF
TRBJ1-3 TRBV30 CAWILDKGRAHF
TRBJ1-1 TRBV6-1 CASSVGNPTEAFF
TRBJ1-6 TRBV28 CASSLSAGSTGSPLHF
TRBJ2-5 TRBV19 CASSSGQGVGTQYF
TRBJ1-6 TRBV5-1 CASSSLDRDNSPLHF
TRBJ2-3 TRBV5-5 CASSFGGRGSTDTQYF
TRBJ2-5 TRBV6-5 CASSYSASEGMETQYF
TRBJ2-7 TRBV5-4 CASSLQGYEQYF
TRBJ1-2 TRBV5-1 CASSPGQGHGYTF